In its sample, the clone carrying this TCR beta chain was seen a few times. This entry belongs to a study of cytotoxic CD8 clonotypes in ibrutinib-treated CLL. Measured with immunoSEQ multiplex PCR; TCRdb has only the in-frame clones, and not every one. The table has around 60,000 clones, 45% to 60% seen once. Germline CDR1 LNHDA, CDR2 SQIVND (reference sequence). J gave up 6 bases and V 1 base, and 5 bases lay outside the gene matches. The CDR3 runs 15 residues. The specimen was PBMCs, collected after 12 months of ibrutinib treatment. This receptor was taken from a human donor with chronic lymphocytic leukemia. The chain joins TRBV19 to TRBJ2-2; 7 bases are a match to TRBD1. The CDR3 DNA reads as TGTGCCAGTAGTATAGGGGCAACAGGGGCCGGGGAGCTGTTTTTT. Protein product: CASSIGATGAGELFF.